This is a list of T cell receptor beta chains from one sample in a study of cytomegalovirus exposure and HLA in healthy donors. Repertoires were generated with immunoSEQ multiplex PCR, while TCRdb's copy carries only in-frame clones and drops some. The profile shows 150,000 to 200,000 clones, roughly 75% of them singletons. Input material: PBMCs. These receptors came from a woman between 25 and 40 years old in good health and CMV-seronegative. The conserved cysteine and the conserved F or W are not part of the CDR3 here.

>TRBV9|14
ASSVAGGGRNTEAF
>TRBV12-1|11
ASSGRDIYGYT
>TRBV27|12
ASSFVPLTKGQF
>TRBV25-1|13
ASSSTGGYNSPLH
>TRBV6-5|12
ASSRTSGDNEQF
>TRBV6-5|14
ASSFPGLAGAETQY
>TRBV2|10
ASSAPGETQY
>TRBV4-1|14
ASSQQGQVASNEQF
>TRBV19|11
ASRLTGEETQY
>TRBV7-9|16
ASSFARDTTRLTGELF
>TRBV5-1|12
ASSLAGTGNEQF
>TRBV9|13
ASSVAGGQNTEAF
>TRBV29-1|11
SVDFVAADTQY
>TRBV14|12
ASSQGGMGSPLH
>TRBV7-2|13
ASSLSGGPAYEQY
>TRBV7-2|13
ASSSGTGGSEKLF
>TRBV7-3|11
ASSLGQGASYT
>TRBV7-3|11
ASSPGTNTEAF
>TRBV7-8|13
ASSLGSGGSYEQY
>TRBV2|13
ASTTSGGYTGELF
>TRBV25-1|12
ASSDGTGDYGYT
>TRBV5-4|14
ASSLDVGAAKNIQY
>TRBV7-9|11
ASSYRGVTEAF
>TRBV4-1|15
ASSQDPTTGRNTEAF
>TRBV9|13
ASSVSTDPYNEQF
>TRBV7-3|13
ASSFAGTIEDTQY
>TRBV7-3|13
ASSLSSESQETQY
>TRBV6-5|14
ASSYFSRGGDYEQY
>TRBV19|13
ASSRPTRVDYGYT
>TRBV27|12
ASSPLGVGEKLF
>TRBV19|12
ASSGLRGGQPQH
>TRBV13|14
ASSLMGQGGLGGYT
>TRBV5-6|10
ASSSDSYEQY
>TRBV5-1|13
ASSLVQANNSPLH
>TRBV19|11
ASTPDGGREAF
>TRBV6-5|12
ASSDSSYNSPLH
>TRBV11-2|13
ASSLEPRTEETQY
>TRBV6-6|14
ASSYTDRRLHYGYT
>TRBV10-1|11
ASSESGGYGYT
>TRBV15|15
ATSRARTSLTKETQY
>TRBV7-2|13
ASSLAVGQGYEQY
>TRBV6-6|13
ASSPLLAGYYEQY
>TRBV7-7|13
ASSSGGGDGETQY
>TRBV6-1|13
ASMIAGGSYNEQF
>TRBV6-1|11
ASSEEENYGYT
>TRBV10-1|12
ASSEWRARETQY
>TRBV2|12
ASSGSGGVKTQY
>TRBV30|10
AGRDSVETQY
>TRBV30|13
AWSREDRGRDGYT
>TRBV30|11
AWSVLGNQPQH
>TRBV18|9
ASSLYTEAF
>TRBV12-5|17
ASGLGVGRGLQMNTEAF
>TRBV19|12
ASSGTSGYNEQF
>TRBV10-2|12
ASSPGQGVGGYT
>TRBV5-1|15
ASSGPWLSNQPYEQY